These T cell receptor beta chains were read from a single sample in a study of cytomegalovirus exposure and HLA in healthy donors. TCRdb's copy holds only in-frame clones and misses some; the assay was immunoSEQ multiplex PCR. This table holds 71,000 or so clones, about 94% found once. Sequencing was done on a sample of PBMCs. These receptors were taken from a man between 18 and 35 years old in good health and CMV-seropositive. CDR3s include the opening cysteine and the closing phenylalanine or tryptophan. D genes are given only for firm matches. The size field is filled for only some rows; it gives once, few, many or a size class.

v_call,clone_size,d_call,j_call,cdr3_aa,cdr3_nt
TRBV6-5,once,-,TRBJ1-1,CASKAGADTEAFF,TGTGCCAGCAAGGCGGGGGCGGACACTGAAGCTTTCTTT
TRBV29-1,-,TRBD1,TRBJ2-7,CSVESTGVGNEQYF,TGCAGCGTTGAGTCGACAGGGGTCGGGAACGAGCAGTACTTC
TRBV4-1,-,-,TRBJ2-1,CASSQPSASSYNEQFF,TGCGCCAGCAGCCAACCTAGCGCAAGCTCCTACAATGAGCAGTTCTTC
TRBV4-1,once,TRBD2,TRBJ2-1,CASSHRDYQTNEQFF,TGCGCCAGCAGCCACAGGGACTACCAAACCAATGAGCAGTTCTTC
TRBV5-5,-,TRBD2,TRBJ2-3,CASSLLAGYSTDTQYF,TGTGCCAGCAGCTTGTTAGCGGGGTACTCCACAGATACGCAGTATTTT
TRBV18,-,TRBD1,TRBJ1-2,CASSPRTGNGYTF,TGTGCCAGCTCACCACGGACAGGGAACGGCTACACCTTC
TRBV5-6,-,-,TRBJ2-3,CASSLGVGQGGTDTQYF,TGTGCCAGCAGCTTGGGGGTCGGCCAAGGGGGCACAGATACGCAGTATTTT
TRBV5-1,-,-,TRBJ2-5,CASSLQGRETQYF,TGCGCCAGCAGCTTACAGGGACGGGAGACCCAGTACTTC
TRBV6-1,-,TRBD2,TRBJ2-3,CASSEGGLAGVADTQYF,TGTGCCAGCAGTGAAGGGGGACTAGCGGGAGTGGCAGATACGCAGTATTTT
TRBV2,-,-,TRBJ2-7,CASSEVGREEGEQYF,TGTGCCAGCAGTGAAGTCGGTAGAGAGGAGGGCGAGCAGTACTTC
TRBV5-1,once,-,TRBJ1-2,CASGYQGGLRGYTF,TGCGCCAGCGGATACCAAGGGGGTCTACGCGGCTACACCTTC
TRBV4-1,once,TRBD2,TRBJ2-1,CASSGGLAGEKNEQFF,TGCGCCAGCAGCGGGGGACTAGCGGGAGAAAAGAATGAGCAGTTCTTC
TRBV7-3,once,-,TRBJ1-2,CASSPSGGNYGYTF,TGTGCCAGCAGCCCTTCCGGGGGTAACTATGGCTACACCTTC
TRBV6-5,-,-,TRBJ2-7,CASSYSDLPTGEQYF,TGTGCCAGCAGTTACTCGGACCTTCCTACGGGAGAGCAGTACTTC
TRBV2,-,-,TRBJ2-1,CASRYNEQFF,TGTGCCAGCCGCTACAATGAGCAGTTCTTC
TRBV7-2,-,-,TRBJ1-4,CASSLAPPGRGEKLFF,TGTGCCAGCAGCTTAGCCCCCCCAGGGAGGGGTGAAAAACTGTTTTTT
TRBV4-1,-,TRBD1,TRBJ2-2,CASSHDRGRFTGELFF,TGCGCCAGCAGCCACGACAGGGGGCGATTCACCGGGGAGCTGTTTTTT
TRBV15,once,-,TRBJ1-1,CATSRDGGEYDTEAFF,TGTGCCACCAGCAGAGACGGAGGGGAGTACGACACTGAAGCTTTCTTT
TRBV7-2,-,TRBD1,TRBJ1-5,CASSSGQGALGQPQHF,TGTGCCAGCAGCTCGGGACAGGGGGCTTTAGGACAGCCCCAGCATTTT
TRBV5-1,-,-,TRBJ2-3,CASSWAGGGTDTQYF,TGCGCCAGCAGCTGGGCCGGTGGGGGGACAGATACGCAGTATTTT
TRBV14,-,-,TRBJ2-7,CASSQGAGGEQYF,TGTGCCAGCAGCCAAGGAGCCGGGGGCGAGCAGTACTTC
TRBV5-1,-,TRBD1,TRBJ1-1,CASRTGTGLTEAFF,TGCGCCAGCAGAACAGGGACAGGACTCACTGAAGCTTTCTTT